One sample yielded the 9 T cell receptor beta chains listed below, sequenced in a study of blood T cell repertoires in COVID-19. The method was immunoSEQ multiplex PCR; TCRdb's version includes in-frame clones alone and lacks a portion of them. Of 250,000 to 350,000 clones in the sample, 85% are singletons; the top ten hold 4% to 5%. Sequenced input: peripheral blood. Receptors originate from a woman aged 45-65 years with active or convalescent COVID-19.

The chain uses TRBV7-8 and TRBJ2-5; 7 nucleotides match TRBD1. This CDR3 is 15 amino acids long. CDR1 is SGHVS, CDR2 FQNEAQ, per germline. V was clipped by 1 base and J by 2 bases; unmatched bases: 4. Here the CDR3 reads CASSLGGTEQETQYF. The CDR3 bases are TGTGCCAGCAGCTTAGGGGGGACAGAACAAGAGACCCAGTACTTC.

The rearrangement uses TRBV25-1 and TRBJ1-3; possibly TRBD1 for D (5 bases). The CDR3 runs to 15 residues. Per the germline V gene, CDR1 is MGHDK and CDR2 is SYGVNS. V was trimmed by 9 bases and J by 6 bases, leaving 21 bases between them. The CDR3 loop reads CASRPPGDYPNTIYF. The CDR3 DNA reads as TGTGCCAGTAGACCGCCGGGGGATTATCCAAACACCATATATTTT.

The chain combines TRBV27 with TRBJ1-2; TRBD1 agrees at 10 bases. The CDR3 is 13 residues long. Per the germline V gene, CDR1 is MNHEY and CDR2 is SMNVEV (reference sequence). V was pared by 6 bases and J by 5 bases, with 3 bases of the junction left unmatched. The CDR3 coding sequence is TGTGCCAGCAGCCAGGACAGGGGGTATGGCTACACCTTC. This gives the protein CASSQDRGYGYTF.

This rearrangement joins TRBV15 to TRBJ2-1; TRBD2 aligns across 14 bases. This CDR3 spans 14 amino acids. From germline, CDR1 is LNHNV and CDR2 YYDKDF (reference sequence). V shed 9 bases, J shed 6 bases, and the junction held 4 bases outside the gene matches. The CDR3 region is CATRLAGGLNEQFF. In DNA, the CDR3 is TGTGCCACTCGACTAGCGGGAGGGCTCAATGAGCAGTTCTTC.

This chain links TRBV4-1 with TRBJ1-5, with D maybe TRBD1 (6 bases). Germline CDR1 MGHRA, CDR2 YSYEKL. Trimming removed 0 bases from V and 9 bases from J, with 12 bases in between. The CDR3 consists of 14 residues. The CDR3 nucleotides read TGCGCCAGCAGCCAAGAAGAGGGGGATCGGCCCCAGCATTTT. It specifies CASSQEEGDRPQHF.

The chain joins TRBV7-6 to TRBJ2-3, with TRBD1 matching 8 bases. Losses at the gene ends were 4 bases for V and 0 bases for J; bases not matched to a gene: 15. Germline V gives CDR1 SGHVS, CDR2 FNYEAQ. This CDR3 comprises 19 residues. The CDR3 bases are TGTGCCAGCAGCTCTCCACCTTCCCTGACAGGGGCGAGCACAGATACGCAGTATTTT. Its protein is CASSSPPSLTGASTDTQYF. Based on the CDR3 plus reference TRBV7-6 and TRBJ2-3, the full variable domain is GAGVSQSPRYKVTKRGQDVALRCDPISGHVSLYWYRQALGQGPEFLTYFNYEAQQDKSGLPNDRFSAERPEGSISTLTIQRTEQRDSAMYRCASSSPPSLTGASTDTQYFGPGTRLTVL.

This sequence joins TRBV15 and TRBJ1-2; the match to TRBD1 covers 9 bases. Germline CDR1 and CDR2: LNHNV and YYDKDF (reference sequence). The CDR3 contains 16 residues. The V gene end was trimmed by 5 bases and the J gene end by 0 bases; junction bases not matched to a gene: 7. CDR3 in amino acids: CATSAPGTGPNYGYTF. DNA of the CDR3: TGTGCCACCAGCGCACCCGGGACAGGGCCTAACTATGGCTACACCTTC.

The rearrangement joins TRBV10-3 to TRBJ1-6; 9 nucleotides line up with TRBD1. The junction had 2 bases not matched to a gene; V was cut back by 2 bases and J by 9 bases. The CDR3 covers 14 residues. Germline lookup yields CDR1 ENHRY and CDR2 SYGVKD. CDR3 amino acids: CAISEIQGASPLHF. The CDR3 coding sequence is TGTGCCATCAGTGAGATACAGGGGGCTTCACCCCTCCACTTT.

The chain couples TRBV7-9 to TRBJ1-1, with TRBD1 as a possible D gene (5 bases). This CDR3 region has 17 residues. The V end was cut by 1 base, the J end by 2 bases, with 17 bases between. Per germline, CDR1 SEHNR and CDR2 FQNEAQ (reference sequence). CDR3 nucleotide sequence: TGTGCCAGCAGCTTAGGGTCGCGGGGCGTGCGAAACACTGAAGCTTTCTTT. Its protein product is CASSLGSRGVRNTEAFF.